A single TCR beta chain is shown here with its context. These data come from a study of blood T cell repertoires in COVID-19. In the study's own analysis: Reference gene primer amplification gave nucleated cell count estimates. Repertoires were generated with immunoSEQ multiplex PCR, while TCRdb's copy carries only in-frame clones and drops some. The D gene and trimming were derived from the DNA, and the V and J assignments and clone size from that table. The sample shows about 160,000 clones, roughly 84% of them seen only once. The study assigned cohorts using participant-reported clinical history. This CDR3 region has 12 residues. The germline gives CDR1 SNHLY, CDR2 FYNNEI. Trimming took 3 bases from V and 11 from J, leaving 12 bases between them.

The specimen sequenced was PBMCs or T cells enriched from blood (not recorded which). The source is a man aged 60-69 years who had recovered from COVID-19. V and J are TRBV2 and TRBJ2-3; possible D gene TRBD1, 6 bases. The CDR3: CASSEGAVRQYF. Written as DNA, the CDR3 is TGTGCCAGCAGTGAGGGGGCGGTAAGGCAGTATTTT.